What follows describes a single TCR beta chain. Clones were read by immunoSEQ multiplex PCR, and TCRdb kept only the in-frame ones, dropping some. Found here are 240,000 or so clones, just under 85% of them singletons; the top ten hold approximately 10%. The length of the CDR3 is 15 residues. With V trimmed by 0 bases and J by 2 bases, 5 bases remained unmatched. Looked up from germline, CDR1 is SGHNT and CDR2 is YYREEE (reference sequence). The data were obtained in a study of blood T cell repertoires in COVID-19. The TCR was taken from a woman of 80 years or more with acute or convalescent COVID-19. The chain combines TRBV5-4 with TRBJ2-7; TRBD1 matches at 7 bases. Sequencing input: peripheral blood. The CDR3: CASSLAGGYPYEQYF. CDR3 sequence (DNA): TGTGCCAGCAGCTTGGCAGGGGGATATCCCTACGAGCAGTACTTC.